These 10 T cell receptor beta chains were all obtained from the same sample, sequenced in a study of metastatic and nonmetastatic thyroid tumors (dated by TCRdb to 2018 to 2020). No treatment had been received by any patient before thyroid surgery. The library relied on PCR. For sequencing, an Illumina HiSeq 4000 was employed. TCRdb passed the public sequencing reads through fastp at Q25 and MiXCR, retaining productive beta sequences. For this sample the table gives about 32,000 clones, of which around a quarter were detected only once. Of the sample, 7% to 10% is held by the ten largest clones. Material: blood. Receptors were obtained from a female donor with papillary thyroid cancer or a benign thyroid nodule (not recorded which). Some clones in this sample may be carry-over from other donors' samples.

Many counts were recorded for this clone. The chain employs TRBV20-1 and TRBJ2-5; 8 positions match TRBD2. CDR3 size: 17 residues. Per the germline V gene, CDR1 is DFQATT and CDR2 is SNEGSKA (reference sequence). The trim removed 6 bases at V and 4 bases at J, leaving 19 bases unmatched. The CDR3 region has the DNA TGCAGTGCCGGAAGAGGCGGTAGCGGGGATTCCAGAGAGACCCAGTACTTC. Protein product: CSAGRGGSGDSRETQYF.

By share of the sample, this clone is medium-sized. The chain is built from TRBV28 and TRBJ1-2, with 8 bases matching TRBD1. CDR1 MDHEN and CDR2 SYDVKM come from the germline V gene. The CDR3 runs to 12 residues. J lost 9 bases, V lost 4 bases, and 4 bases had no gene match. The CDR3 region has the DNA TGTGCCAGCAGTTACAGGGGGGCTAGCTACACCTTC. Translating gives CASSYRGASYTF.

Many counts were recorded for this clone. V usage is TRBV7-8 and J usage is TRBJ1-3; D is undetermined. Per the germline V gene, CDR1 is SGHVS and CDR2 is FQNEAQ. CDR3 length: 14 residues. Deletions cut 2 bases from V and 8 bases from J, with 13 bases between. The CDR3 sequence: CASSLSRVGHTIYF. In DNA, the CDR3 is TGTGCCAGCAGCTTATCTAGGGTTGGTCACACCATATATTTT.

This chain connects TRBV19 to TRBJ1-5; D is unresolved. This CDR3 has 15 amino acids. Trimming took off 5 bases at V and 1 base at J, with 12 bases between the two ends. The V gene's germline CDR1 is LNHDA and CDR2 SQIVND (reference sequence). The CDR3 loop reads CASSWDHGSNQPQHF. CDR3 in DNA: TGTGCCAGTAGTTGGGATCACGGGAGCAATCAGCCCCAGCATTTT. The full variable domain, with the rest looked up from reference TRBV19 and TRBJ1-5, is DGGITQSPKYLFRKEGQNVTLSCEQNLNHDAMYWYRQDPGQGLRLIYYSQIVNDFQKGDIAEGYSVSREKKESFPLTVTSAQKNPTAFYLCASSWDHGSNQPQHFGDGTRLSIL.

This clone was counted many times. The identical CDR3 is also encoded by other nucleotide sequences in the sample. The V gene is TRBV7-3, the J gene TRBJ2-3; possible D gene TRBD2, 6 bases. The V end lost 4 bases, the J end lost 2 bases, and 16 bases lay between the germline ends. CDR1 and CDR2 from the germline V gene are SGHTA and FQGTGA. CDR3 length: 16 residues. CDR3 DNA: TGTGCCAGCAGCTCGCCCCTCCGGGGGAACACAGATACGCAGTATTTT. Its translation: CASSSPLRGNTDTQYF.

Notes on this clone: Since the CDR3 does not end with the conserved phenylalanine or tryptophan, this likely comes from a read error. V usage is TRBV19 and J usage is TRBJ2-5; TRBD2 matches at 9 bases. The junction had 11 bases not matched to a gene; V was cut back by 6 bases and J by 3 bases. The CDR3 length is 16 residues. CDR1 and CDR2 from the germline V gene are LNHDA and SQIVND (reference sequence). For the CDR3, the DNA is TGTGCCAGTAGATTGGACGCTGCGGGGGGGAAAGAGACCCAGTACTGC. This codes for CASRLDAAGGKETQYC.

V gene TRBV10-3 combines with J gene TRBJ2-7; 10 bases are shared with TRBD2. Germline loops: CDR1 ENHRY, CDR2 SYGVKD. V was clipped by 2 bases and J by 0 bases; unmatched bases: 19. The CDR3 runs to 21 residues. This CDR3 reads CAISEPSYRTSGPWSSYEQYF. CDR3 in DNA: TGTGCCATCAGTGAGCCCTCCTACAGGACTAGCGGTCCCTGGAGCTCCTACGAGCAGTACTTC.

This clone came up once. One end of the junction fails to match germline, which may point to a read error. The J gene is TRBJ1-2, the V gene TRBV28; no firm D call. The germline gives CDR1 MDHEN, CDR2 SYDVKM. The CDR3 consists of 17 residues. CDR3 loop: CAIPSGADINGHYGFTF. DNA for the CDR3: TGTGCCATCCCCTCCGGTGCAGACATCAATGGTCACTATGGCTTCACCTTC.

V gene TRBV6-1 combines with J gene TRBJ2-3; D gene ambiguous. V shed 1 base and J shed 4 bases, with 12 bases lying between them. Germline values: CDR1 MNHNS, CDR2 SASEGT. This CDR3 comprises 15 residues. The CDR3 region is CASSEVAGKPDTQYF. The CDR3 DNA reads TGTGCCAGCAGTGAAGTGGCAGGTAAACCAGATACGCAGTATTTT.

This chain links TRBV11-2 with TRBJ2-7, with D possibly being TRBD2 (5 bases). CDR1 SGHAT and CDR2 FQNNGV come from the germline V gene. The length of the CDR3 is 16 residues. V was cut by 6 bases and J by 3 bases, with 21 bases left in between. Here the CDR3 reads CASSSLVRVKGYEQYF. In nucleotides, the CDR3 is TGTGCCAGCAGTTCATTAGTGCGGGTTAAGGGCTACGAGCAGTACTTC.